Listed below are T cell receptor beta chains from one sample, sequenced in a study of blood T cell repertoires in COVID-19. The method was immunoSEQ multiplex PCR; TCRdb's version includes in-frame clones alone and lacks a portion of them. Of under 250,000 clones detected, approximately 80% appear once; the ten largest clones hold about 6.3%. The sample comprised peripheral blood. Every receptor here comes from an older woman with active or convalescent COVID-19. Both conserved end residues are part of each CDR3. The D gene is left open where the match is weak. Rows may omit the clone size; those that give it use once, few, many or a size class.

j_call v_call clone_size d_call cdr3_nt cdr3_aa
TRBJ2-2 TRBV24-1 NA TRBD1 TGTGCCACCACGGACAGGGCGACCGGGGAGCTGTTTTTT CATTDRATGELFF
TRBJ2-3 TRBV9 NA NA TGTGCCAGCAGCTCAGGACTTACTAGCACAGATACGCAGTATTTT CASSSGLTSTDTQYF
TRBJ2-2 TRBV6-6 once TRBD2 TGTGCCAGCAGACCCGGACTAGCCGTGTCCGGGGAGCTGTTTTTT CASRPGLAVSGELFF
TRBJ2-1 TRBV11-3 NA TRBD2 TGTGCCAGCAGCTTGTTAGCGGGAGGCGCTGAGCAGTTCTTC CASSLLAGGAEQFF
TRBJ1-4 TRBV28 NA NA TGTGCCAGCAGACCCGGAGGAGGGGATGAAAAACTGTTTTTT CASRPGGGDEKLFF
TRBJ1-6 TRBV30 NA NA TGTGCCTGGAGTAAGGGGCCGCTCTCGAGCTCCTATAATTCACCCCTCCACTTT CAWSKGPLSSSYNSPLHF
TRBJ2-2 TRBV4-1 NA TRBD2 TGCGCCAGCACCCTTAAACTAGCGCGGACCGGGGAGCTGTTTTTT CASTLKLARTGELFF
TRBJ2-3 TRBV7-2 NA NA TGTGCCAGCAGCTTAATACGAGGCACAGATACGCAGTATTTT CASSLIRGTDTQYF
TRBJ1-2 TRBV6-6 NA NA TGTGCCAGCAGTTACGTTCAGGGAGGAGGCTACACCTTC CASSYVQGGGYTF
TRBJ2-3 TRBV5-4 many TRBD2 TGTGCCAGCAGCCAGGAGACTAGCGGGGCAGATACGCAGTATTTT CASSQETSGADTQYF
TRBJ2-1 TRBV6-5 NA NA TGTGCCACCGGGAGAGGTATGGGGAATGAGCAGTTCTTC CATGRGMGNEQFF
TRBJ2-4 TRBV21-1 NA NA TGTGCCAGCAGCAAAGGTGTTAGCGGGGGGGCCTCGGCCAAAAACATTCAGTACTTC CASSKGVSGGASAKNIQYF
TRBJ2-3 TRBV7-3 NA NA TGTGCCAGCAGCTTAAACAGAGATACGCAGTATTTT CASSLNRDTQYF
TRBJ1-1 TRBV19 NA NA TGTGCCAGTAGTATGGACAACATGAACACTGAAGCTTTCTTT CASSMDNMNTEAFF
TRBJ1-1 TRBV19 once NA TGTGCCAGTAGTATATGGGACATGAACACTGAAGCTTTCTTT CASSIWDMNTEAFF
TRBJ2-5 TRBV7-3 NA TRBD2 TGTGCCAGCAGCTTAAATGTCGGAGCCGGGAGGCCGGAGACCCAGTACTTC CASSLNVGAGRPETQYF
TRBJ2-1 TRBV4-1 NA NA TGCGCCAGCAGCAACCTGCGAACCAAGAGCTCCTACAATGAGCAGTTCTTC CASSNLRTKSSYNEQFF
TRBJ2-1 TRBV5-4 NA NA TGTGCCAGCAGCCTTGGAAGTAGGTCAGGGATTGAAAATGAGCAGTTCTTC CASSLGSRSGIENEQFF
TRBJ2-3 TRBV30 NA TRBD2 TGTGCCGGAGGGGGGCTAGCGGGAGATACGCAGTATTTT CAGGGLAGDTQYF
TRBJ2-4 TRBV30 NA TRBD2 TGTGCCTGGAGTCATACGGGAGGGCGAAACATTCAGTACTTC CAWSHTGGRNIQYF
TRBJ2-2 TRBV30 NA TRBD2 TGTGCCTGGGGGGGACTAGCGGGAGGCCATCGGACCGGGGAGCTGTTTTTT CAWGGLAGGHRTGELFF
TRBJ1-6 TRBV19 NA TRBD1 TGTGCCAGTAGTATGGGACAGAATTCACCCCTCCACTTT CASSMGQNSPLHF
TRBJ2-1 TRBV30 NA TRBD2 TGTGCCTGGAGAGCAGCGGGAGTGGGGGCCAATGAGCAGTTCTTC CAWRAAGVGANEQFF
TRBJ2-2 TRBV24-1 NA NA TGTGCCACCAGTGTAAGTGGCCAGGCGTACACCGGGGAGCTGTTTTTT CATSVSGQAYTGELFF
TRBJ1-2 TRBV29-1 NA TRBD1 TGCAGCGTTGAAGAGAGGGACAGCAGTGGGGGGTATGGCTACACCTTC CSVEERDSSGGYGYTF
TRBJ2-4 TRBV4-1 NA TRBD2 TGCGCCAGCAGCCAAGCAGTGGCTAGCGGGGCATTTGTGAAAAACATTCAGTACTTC CASSQAVASGAFVKNIQYF
TRBJ1-4 TRBV5-1 NA TRBD1 TGCGCCAGCAGCTGGGGACAGGGTGATGAAAAACTGTTTTTT CASSWGQGDEKLFF
TRBJ1-2 TRBV18 once TRBD1 TGTGCCAGCTCGACAGGGGGCTATGGCTACACCTTC CASSTGGYGYTF
TRBJ1-6 TRBV30 once TRBD1 TGTGCCTACCGACAGGGGGTAAATTCACCCCTCCACTTT CAYRQGVNSPLHF
TRBJ2-3 TRBV5-1 NA NA TGCGCCAGCAGCCCCGACTTACTCCGGTTTGGCACAGATACGCAGTATTTT CASSPDLLRFGTDTQYF
TRBJ2-7 TRBV7-9 NA TRBD1 TGTGCCAGCAGCTTAATCTTAGGGGGCGGTTACGAGCAGTACTTC CASSLILGGGYEQYF
TRBJ2-1 TRBV10-1 NA TRBD2 TGCGCCAGCAGTGGAACTAGCGGGAGTTGGGATGAGCAGTTCTTC CASSGTSGSWDEQFF
TRBJ1-6 TRBV6-6 NA TRBD1 TGTGCCAGCAGTTACAGGGGAGACAGGGGGGCTTCACCCCTCCACTTT CASSYRGDRGASPLHF
TRBJ2-2 TRBV5-1 NA NA TGCGCCAGCAGTTGGGGCGTCTCATTCACCGGGGAGCTGTTTTTT CASSWGVSFTGELFF
TRBJ1-4 TRBV7-9 NA NA TGTGCCAGCAGCCCAAGACAGGCCGGAGTAGGAGAAAAACTGTTTTTT CASSPRQAGVGEKLFF
TRBJ2-3 TRBV27 NA NA TGTGCCAGCAGCTCAAACCACATCACAGATACGCAGTATTTT CASSSNHITDTQYF
TRBJ2-7 TRBV6-4 NA NA TGTGCCAGCAGTAAAACGGCAGGGCTCGAGCAGTACTTC CASSKTAGLEQYF
TRBJ2-1 TRBV6-5 few NA TGTGCCAGCAGTTACGGGCTAGGGGCGAATGAGCAGTTCTTC CASSYGLGANEQFF
TRBJ1-5 TRBV5-6 NA TRBD1 TGTGCCAGCAGCTTGGGTCCCGGGACAGGGTTTGGTAATCAGCCCCAGCATTTT CASSLGPGTGFGNQPQHF
TRBJ1-3 TRBV30 NA NA TGTGCCTGGAGTGTTGGGGGGGCGCGCTCTGGAAACACCATATATTTT CAWSVGGARSGNTIYF
TRBJ2-3 TRBV7-2 once NA TGTGCCAGCAGCACAGGCTATACGCAGTATTTT CASSTGYTQYF
TRBJ1-1 TRBV11-3 NA NA TGTGCCAGCAGCTTGGACGGACAGAGAAGCACTGAAGCTTTCTTT CASSLDGQRSTEAFF
TRBJ1-2 TRBV24-1 few NA TGTGCCACCAGTGTTGGGGCGAACTATGGCTACACCTTC CATSVGANYGYTF
TRBJ2-6 TRBV7-9 NA NA TGTGCCAGCAGCCTAGACAGTATCGGGGCCAACGTCCTGACTTTC CASSLDSIGANVLTF
TRBJ1-6 TRBV7-6 many TRBD1 TGTGCCAGCAGCTGGGACAGCAATTCACCCCTCCACTTT CASSWDSNSPLHF
TRBJ2-2 TRBV30 NA NA TGTGCCTGGAGTACAATTGGCGGGACGAACACCGGGGAGCTGTTTTTT CAWSTIGGTNTGELFF
TRBJ1-5 TRBV11-2 NA TRBD1 TGTGCCAGCAGCTTAGACAGGGGGCGCGGTCAGCCCCAGCATTTT CASSLDRGRGQPQHF
TRBJ2-7 TRBV2 NA TRBD1 TGTGCCAGCAGGGGTGGGACAGGGGCCTACGAGCAGTACTTC CASRGGTGAYEQYF
TRBJ1-1 TRBV5-3 NA NA TGTGCCAGAAGCACCGGACAGACCGCTTTCTTT CARSTGQTAFF
TRBJ2-3 TRBV5-1 NA TRBD2 TGCGCCAGCAGCCGCTTTAGCGGGAGCTCGTCGGGGGATACGCAGTATTTT CASSRFSGSSSGDTQYF
TRBJ1-2 TRBV6-5 NA TRBD1 TGTGCCAGCAACTACAGGGGCGGCCTATATGGCTACACCTTC CASNYRGGLYGYTF
TRBJ1-6 TRBV7-2 once NA TGTGCCAGCAGGCCGGCGGGGCTACGGAATTCACCCCTCCACTTT CASRPAGLRNSPLHF
TRBJ2-3 TRBV5-8 NA TRBD2 TGTGCCAGCAGCCCGGGACTAGTATATGAGGATACGCAGTATTTT CASSPGLVYEDTQYF
TRBJ2-3 TRBV27 NA TRBD2 TGTGCCAGCAGTTTAGGTAGCGGGAGCACAGATACGCAGTATTTT CASSLGSGSTDTQYF
TRBJ2-3 TRBV5-6 NA NA TGTGCCAGCAGCCCGCTCCGACAGAAGACCACAGATACGCAGTATTTT CASSPLRQKTTDTQYF
TRBJ2-3 TRBV6-5 NA NA TGTGCCAGCAGCAAGACTGGTACGCAGTATTTT CASSKTGTQYF
TRBJ2-7 TRBV14 NA NA TGTGCCAGCAGCCCCTGGGCCGACAGCTTGTACGAGCAGTACTTC CASSPWADSLYEQYF
TRBJ1-2 TRBV7-9 NA NA TGTGCCAGCAGCCATGGGCTCACTAACTATGGCTACACCTTC CASSHGLTNYGYTF
TRBJ1-5 TRBV19 NA NA TGTGCCAGTAGTATAGAACCGGGGTTTCTCGTTATTCAGCCCCAGCATTTT CASSIEPGFLVIQPQHF
TRBJ2-3 TRBV24-1 NA TRBD2 TGTGCCACCAGATCGACTAGCGGGGGAGCTAGAGATACGCAGTATTTT CATRSTSGGARDTQYF